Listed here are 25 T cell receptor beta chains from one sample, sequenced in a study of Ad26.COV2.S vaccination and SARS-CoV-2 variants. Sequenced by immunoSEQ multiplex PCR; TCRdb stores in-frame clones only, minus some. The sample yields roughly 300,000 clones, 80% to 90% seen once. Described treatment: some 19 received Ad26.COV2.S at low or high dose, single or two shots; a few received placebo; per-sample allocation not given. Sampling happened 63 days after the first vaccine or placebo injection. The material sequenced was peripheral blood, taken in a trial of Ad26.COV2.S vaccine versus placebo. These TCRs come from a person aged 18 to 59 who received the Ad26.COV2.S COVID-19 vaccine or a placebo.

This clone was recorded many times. The CDR3 DNA reads TGCGCCAGCAGCCAAGATCTTGGGACTAGCGGGGTGTACAATGAGCAGTTCTTC. It yields the protein CASSQDLGTSGVYNEQFF. The chain uses TRBV4-3 and TRBJ2-1; 13 bases line up with TRBD2. Germline lookup yields CDR1 LGHNA and CDR2 YSLEER. The V segment lost 0 bases and the J segment 4 bases; nucleotides outside the gene matches: 6. CDR3 length: 18 amino acids.

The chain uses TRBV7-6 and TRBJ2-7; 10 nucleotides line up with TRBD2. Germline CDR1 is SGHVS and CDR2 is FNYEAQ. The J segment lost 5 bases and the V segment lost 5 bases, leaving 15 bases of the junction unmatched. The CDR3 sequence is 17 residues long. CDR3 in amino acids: CASSQNWGAGGLDEQYF. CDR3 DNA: TGTGCCAGCAGCCAAAATTGGGGAGCGGGGGGGCTGGACGAGCAGTACTTC.

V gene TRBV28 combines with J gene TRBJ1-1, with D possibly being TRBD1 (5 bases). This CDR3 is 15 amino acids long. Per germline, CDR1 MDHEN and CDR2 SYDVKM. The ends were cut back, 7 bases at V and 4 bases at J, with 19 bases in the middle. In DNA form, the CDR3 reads TGTGCCAGCATCATAAGGAGGGGATTGGGCACTGAAGCTTTCTTT. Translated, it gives CASIIRRGLGTEAFF.

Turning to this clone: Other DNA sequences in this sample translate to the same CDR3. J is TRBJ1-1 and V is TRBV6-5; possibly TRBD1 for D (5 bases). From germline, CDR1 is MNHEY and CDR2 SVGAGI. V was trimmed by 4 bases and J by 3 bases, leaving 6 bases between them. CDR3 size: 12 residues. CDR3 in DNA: TGTGCCAGCAGTTCGGGGGACACTGAAGCTTTCTTT. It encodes CASSSGDTEAFF.

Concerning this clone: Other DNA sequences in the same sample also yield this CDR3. CDR3 region: CASSVAPRGEQFF. The CDR3 nucleotides read TGTGCCAGCAGCGTAGCCCCCCGGGGTGAGCAGTTCTTC. V and J are TRBV9 and TRBJ2-1, with D possibly being TRBD2 (5 bases). Germline V gene data show CDR1 as SGDLS and CDR2 as YYNGEE. This CDR3 has 13 residues. Between the trimmed V and J ends, which lost 0 bases and 9 bases, there was a span of 10 bases.

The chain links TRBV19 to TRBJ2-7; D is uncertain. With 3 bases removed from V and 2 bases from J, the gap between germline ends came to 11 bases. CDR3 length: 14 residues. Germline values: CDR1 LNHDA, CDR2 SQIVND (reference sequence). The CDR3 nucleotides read TGTGCCAGTAGTATCGTAGGGTCCCCCTACGAGCAGTACTTC. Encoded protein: CASSIVGSPYEQYF.

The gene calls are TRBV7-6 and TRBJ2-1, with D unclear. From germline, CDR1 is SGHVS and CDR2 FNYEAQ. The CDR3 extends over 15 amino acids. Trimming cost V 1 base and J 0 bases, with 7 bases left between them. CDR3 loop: CASSLGSSSYNEQFF. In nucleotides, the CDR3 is TGTGCCAGCAGCTTAGGTTCGAGCTCCTACAATGAGCAGTTCTTC.

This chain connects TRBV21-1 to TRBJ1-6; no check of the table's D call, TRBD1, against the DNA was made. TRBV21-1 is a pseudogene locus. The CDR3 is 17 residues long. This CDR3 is CASSKGAGTGGDSPLHF. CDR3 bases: TGTGCCAGCAGCAAAGGAGCCGGGACAGGGGGCGATTCACCCCTCCACTTT.

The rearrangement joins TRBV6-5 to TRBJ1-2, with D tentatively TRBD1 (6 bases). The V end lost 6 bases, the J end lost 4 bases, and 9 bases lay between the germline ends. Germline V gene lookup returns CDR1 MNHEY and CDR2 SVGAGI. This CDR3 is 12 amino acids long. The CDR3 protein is CASSDRPYGYTF. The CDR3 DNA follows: TGTGCCAGCAGCGACAGGCCCTATGGCTACACCTTC.

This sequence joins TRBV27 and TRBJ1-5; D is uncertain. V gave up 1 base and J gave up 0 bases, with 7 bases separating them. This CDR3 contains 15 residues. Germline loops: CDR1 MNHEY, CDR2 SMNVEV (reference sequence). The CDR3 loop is CASSLLGSSNQPQHF. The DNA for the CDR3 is TGTGCCAGCAGTTTATTAGGGAGTAGCAATCAGCCCCAGCATTTT.

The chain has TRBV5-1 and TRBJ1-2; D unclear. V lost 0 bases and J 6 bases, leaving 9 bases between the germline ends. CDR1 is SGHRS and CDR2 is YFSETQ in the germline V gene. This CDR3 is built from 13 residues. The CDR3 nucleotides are TGCGCCAGCAGCTTGGGAGGGTCCGATGGCTACACCTTC. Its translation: CASSLGGSDGYTF.

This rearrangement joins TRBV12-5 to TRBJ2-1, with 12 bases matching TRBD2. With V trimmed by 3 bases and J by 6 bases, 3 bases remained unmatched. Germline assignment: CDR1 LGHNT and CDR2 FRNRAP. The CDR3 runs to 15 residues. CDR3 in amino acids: CASGLGTSGLNEQFF. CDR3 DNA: TGTGCTAGTGGTTTAGGGACTAGCGGGCTCAATGAGCAGTTCTTC.

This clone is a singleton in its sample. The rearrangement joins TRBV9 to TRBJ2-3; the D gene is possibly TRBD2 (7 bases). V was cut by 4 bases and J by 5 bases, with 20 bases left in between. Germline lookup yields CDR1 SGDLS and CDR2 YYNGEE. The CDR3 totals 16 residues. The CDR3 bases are TGTGCCAGCAGCCCTTCCCGGGGGGCGACTAGAGATACGCAGTATTTT. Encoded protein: CASSPSRGATRDTQYF.

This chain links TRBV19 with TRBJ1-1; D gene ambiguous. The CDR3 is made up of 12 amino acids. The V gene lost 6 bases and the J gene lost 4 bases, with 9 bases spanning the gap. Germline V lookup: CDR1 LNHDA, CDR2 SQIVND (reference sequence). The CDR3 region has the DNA TGTGCCAGTAGCTTTCATCGCACTGAAGCTTTCTTT. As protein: CASSFHRTEAFF.

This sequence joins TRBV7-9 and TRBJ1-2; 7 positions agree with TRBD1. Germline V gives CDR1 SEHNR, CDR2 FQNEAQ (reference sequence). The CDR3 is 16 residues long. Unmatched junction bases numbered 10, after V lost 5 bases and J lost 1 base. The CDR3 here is CASSPLKTGFNYGYTF. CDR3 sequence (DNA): TGTGCCAGCAGCCCTCTGAAGACAGGGTTTAACTATGGCTACACCTTC.

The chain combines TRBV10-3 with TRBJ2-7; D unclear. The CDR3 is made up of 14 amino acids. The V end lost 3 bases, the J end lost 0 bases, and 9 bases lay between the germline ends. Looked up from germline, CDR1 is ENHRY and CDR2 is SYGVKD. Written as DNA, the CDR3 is TGTGCCATCAGTGAAAGAACAGTCTCCTACGAGCAGTACTTC. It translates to CAISERTVSYEQYF.

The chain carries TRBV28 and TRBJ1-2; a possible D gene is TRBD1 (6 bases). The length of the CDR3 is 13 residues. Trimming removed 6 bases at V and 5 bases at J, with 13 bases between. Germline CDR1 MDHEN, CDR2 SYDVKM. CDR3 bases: TGTGCCAGCAGCCTCTCGGACAGATATGGCTACACCTTC. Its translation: CASSLSDRYGYTF.

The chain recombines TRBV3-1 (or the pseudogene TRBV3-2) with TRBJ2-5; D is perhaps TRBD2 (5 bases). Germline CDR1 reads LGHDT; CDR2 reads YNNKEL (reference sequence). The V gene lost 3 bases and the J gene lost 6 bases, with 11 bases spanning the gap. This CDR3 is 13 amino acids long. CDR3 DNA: TGTGCCAGCAGCCAGCCGGCCGGGAAGACCCAGTACTTC. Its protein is CASSQPAGKTQYF.

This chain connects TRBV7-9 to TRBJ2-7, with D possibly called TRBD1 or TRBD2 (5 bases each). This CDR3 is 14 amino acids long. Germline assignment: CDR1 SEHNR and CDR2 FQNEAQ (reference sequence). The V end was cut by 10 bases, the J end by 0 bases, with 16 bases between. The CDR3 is CATTGAPSSYEQYF. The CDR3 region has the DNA TGTGCCACGACCGGGGCTCCGAGCTCCTACGAGCAGTACTTC.

In DNA form, the CDR3 reads TGCGCCAGCAGCCTAAGTTACGGTTACGAGCAGTACTTC. It encodes CASSLSYGYEQYF. The chain couples TRBV4-3 to TRBJ2-7; D is ambiguous. The CDR3 consists of 13 residues. Germline assignment: CDR1 LGHNA and CDR2 YSLEER. V gave up 4 bases and J gave up 4 bases, with 11 bases separating them.

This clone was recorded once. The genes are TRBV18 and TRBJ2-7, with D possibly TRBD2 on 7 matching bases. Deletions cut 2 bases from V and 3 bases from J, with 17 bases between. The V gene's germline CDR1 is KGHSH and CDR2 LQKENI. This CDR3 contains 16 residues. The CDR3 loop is CASSPIGGTTYYEQYF. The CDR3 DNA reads TGTGCCAGCTCACCAATAGGGGGGACTACCTACTACGAGCAGTACTTC.

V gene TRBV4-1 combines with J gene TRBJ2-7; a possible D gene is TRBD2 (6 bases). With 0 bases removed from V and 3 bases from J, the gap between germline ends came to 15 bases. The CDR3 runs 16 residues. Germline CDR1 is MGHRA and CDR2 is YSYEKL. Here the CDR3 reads CASSQEGGAAYYEQYF. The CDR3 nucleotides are TGCGCCAGCAGCCAAGAGGGCGGGGCGGCCTACTACGAGCAGTACTTC.

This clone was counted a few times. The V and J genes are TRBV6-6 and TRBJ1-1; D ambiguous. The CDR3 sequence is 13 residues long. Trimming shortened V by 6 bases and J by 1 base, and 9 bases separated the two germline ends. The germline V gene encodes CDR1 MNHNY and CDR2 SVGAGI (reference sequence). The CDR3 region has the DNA TGTGCCAGCAGGAGGATGGAGAACACTGAAGCTTTCTTT. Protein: CASRRMENTEAFF.

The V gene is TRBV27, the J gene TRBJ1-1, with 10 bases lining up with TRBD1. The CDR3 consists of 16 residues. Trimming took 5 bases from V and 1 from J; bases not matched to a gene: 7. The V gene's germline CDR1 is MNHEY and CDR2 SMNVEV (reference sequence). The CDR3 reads CASSLTGGLGNTEAFF. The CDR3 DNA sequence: TGTGCCAGCAGTCTGACAGGGGGCCTTGGGAACACTGAAGCTTTCTTT.

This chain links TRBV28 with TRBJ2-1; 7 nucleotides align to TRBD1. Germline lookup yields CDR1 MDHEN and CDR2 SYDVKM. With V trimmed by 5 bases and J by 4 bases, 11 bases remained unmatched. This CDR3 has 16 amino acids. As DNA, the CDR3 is TGTGCCAGCAGTGTGTTAGGGCAGGGGGTTTACAATGAGCAGTTCTTC. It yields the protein CASSVLGQGVYNEQFF.